This T cell receptor (beta chain) was profiled in a study of response to subunit inactivated influenza vaccine. Study findings and constraints: With each seasonal influenza vaccination, the authors suggested, few new T cells are recruited.

TCRdb re-derived calls from the RT-PCR reads in MiXCR, one entry per CDR3 protein. The repertoire holds 700,000 to 900,000 distinct CDR3 sequences, with around 20% as singletons. This clonotype was observed a handful of times. No antigen is known for it. Germline-derived CDR1 and CDR2 are ENHRY and SYGVKD. With 2 bases clipped from V and 4 bases from J, the junction kept 11 bases outside the gene matches. The CDR3 has 17 amino acids. The chain joins TRBV10-3 to TRBJ2-7; 10 bases are shared with TRBD1. The clonotype was recovered from a middle-aged man who received an inactivated influenza vaccine. Source: PBMCs from blood, taken 5 to 6 days after vaccination. CDR3 DNA: TGTGCCATCAGTGAGAAAGGACCGGGACAGGGGCCTTACGAGCAGTACTTC. Encoded protein: CAISEKGPGQGPYEQYF.